This T cell receptor (beta chain) comes out of a study of post-analysis software for immune sequencing data. This clonotype was observed many times. As yet, its antigen is unknown. Notes on the study in general: There were five TRBV segments more frequent in patients than controls, and TRBV5-6, TRBV5-1 and TRBV20-1 were among them. Versus controls, multiple sclerosis patients showed significantly lower diversity (normalized Chao1).

CDR1 LNHNV and CDR2 YYDKDF come from the germline V gene (reference sequence). Trimming took off 0 bases at V and 2 bases at J, with 5 bases between the two ends. The CDR3 is 13 amino acids. Unique molecular identifiers were present in the TCR beta cDNA libraries. TCRdb reprocessed the PCR reads with MiXCR, giving one entry per CDR3 protein. Here the sample spans roughly 200,000 distinct CDR3 sequences, about 30% being singletons. V is TRBV15 and J is TRBJ2-7; D ambiguous. The sample taken for sequencing was blood. The clonotype comes from a girl under 18 with multiple sclerosis. The CDR3 region is CATSRDSPYEQYF. In DNA form, the CDR3 reads TGTGCCACCAGCAGAGATAGTCCCTACGAGCAGTACTTC.